Sequencing of this T cell receptor (beta chain) was carried out in a study of CD8+CD57+ T cells in acquired aplastic anemia. Overall study context: The sorted CD4+ and CD8+ cells yielded an average around 3.2 ug of DNA. Whole-study results and caveats: In CD8+ cells, Simpson's diversity showed no significant difference between patients and controls.

Comment on this clonotype: What it binds is unknown.

Researchers used genomic DNA as the template to profile TCR beta VDJ and CDR3. One entry per CDR3 protein, called by TCRdb with MiXCR from the reads. The data show under 500,000 distinct CDR3 sequences, more than 25% seen once. The CDR3 length is 14 residues. V shed 1 base and J shed 6 bases, with 12 bases lying between them. Germline values: CDR1 SGHTA, CDR2 FQGTGA. CD8+CD57+ cell expansion had been shown by flow cytometry in patients chosen for sequencing. In all patients, the disease was severe acquired aplastic anemia. All patients were therapy-naive when blood was sampled. This sequence originates from a human donor with aplastic anemia. The specimen sequenced was sorted CD4+, CD8+, or CD8+CD57+ T cells (not recorded which) from PBMCs. The J gene is TRBJ1-1, the V gene TRBV7-3; D gene ambiguous. The CDR3 here is CASSLNRVGAEAFF. The CDR3 DNA is TGTGCCAGCAGCTTAAATAGGGTAGGAGCTGAAGCTTTCTTT.